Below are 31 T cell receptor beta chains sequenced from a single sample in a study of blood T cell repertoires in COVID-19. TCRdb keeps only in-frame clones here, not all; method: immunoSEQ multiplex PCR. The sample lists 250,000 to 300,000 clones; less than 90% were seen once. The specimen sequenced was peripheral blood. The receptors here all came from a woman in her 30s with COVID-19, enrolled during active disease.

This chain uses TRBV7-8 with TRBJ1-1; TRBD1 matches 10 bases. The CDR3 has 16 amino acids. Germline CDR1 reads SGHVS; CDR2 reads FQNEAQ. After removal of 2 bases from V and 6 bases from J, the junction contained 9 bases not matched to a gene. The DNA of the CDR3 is TGTGCCAGCAGCTTAAGCTTCGGACAGGGGGGGGCTGAAGCTTTCTTT. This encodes CASSLSFGQGGAEAFF. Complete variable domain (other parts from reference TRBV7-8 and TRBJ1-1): GAGVSQSPRYKVAKRGQDVALRCDPISGHVSLFWYQQALGQGPEFLTYFQNEAQLDKSGLPSDRFFAERPEGSVSTLKIQRTQQEDSAVYLCASSLSFGQGGAEAFFGQGTRLTVV.

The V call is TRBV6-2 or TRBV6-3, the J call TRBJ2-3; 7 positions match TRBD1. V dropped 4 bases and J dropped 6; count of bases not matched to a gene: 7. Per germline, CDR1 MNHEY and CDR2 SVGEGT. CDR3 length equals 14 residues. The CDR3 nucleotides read TGTGCCAGCAGTTCGGGACAGAGCATGGATACGCAGTATTTT. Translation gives CASSSGQSMDTQYF.

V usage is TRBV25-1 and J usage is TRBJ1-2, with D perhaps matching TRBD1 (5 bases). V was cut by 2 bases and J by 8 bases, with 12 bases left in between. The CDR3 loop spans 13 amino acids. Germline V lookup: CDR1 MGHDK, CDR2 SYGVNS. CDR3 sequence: CASSEQGRRGYTF. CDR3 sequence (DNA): TGTGCCAGCAGTGAACAGGGAAGGAGAGGCTACACCTTC.

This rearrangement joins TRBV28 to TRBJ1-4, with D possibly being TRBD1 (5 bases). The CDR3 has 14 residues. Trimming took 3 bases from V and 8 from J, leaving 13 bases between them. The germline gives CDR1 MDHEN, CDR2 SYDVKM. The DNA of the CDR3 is TGTGCCAGCAGTTTCCGCCAGGGCCTCGAAAAACTGTTTTTT. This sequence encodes CASSFRQGLEKLFF.

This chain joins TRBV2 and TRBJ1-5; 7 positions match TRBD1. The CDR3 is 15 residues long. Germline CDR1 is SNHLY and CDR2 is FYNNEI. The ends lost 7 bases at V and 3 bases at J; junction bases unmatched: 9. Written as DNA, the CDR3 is TGTGCCAGCACCCGACAGGGCAGGGACAATCAGCCCCAGCATTTT. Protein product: CASTRQGRDNQPQHF.

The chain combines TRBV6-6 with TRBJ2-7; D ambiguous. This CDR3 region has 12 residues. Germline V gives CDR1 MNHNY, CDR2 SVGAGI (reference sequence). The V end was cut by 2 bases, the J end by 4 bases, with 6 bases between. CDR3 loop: CASSYQDYEQYF. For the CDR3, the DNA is TGTGCCAGCAGTTACCAGGATTACGAGCAGTACTTC.

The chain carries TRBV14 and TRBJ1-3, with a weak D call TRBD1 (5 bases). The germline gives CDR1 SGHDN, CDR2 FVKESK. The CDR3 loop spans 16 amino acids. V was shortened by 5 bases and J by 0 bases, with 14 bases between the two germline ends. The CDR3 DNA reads TGTGCCAGCAGCAACATACAAGGGGCCTCTGGAAACACCATATATTTT. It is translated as CASSNIQGASGNTIYF.

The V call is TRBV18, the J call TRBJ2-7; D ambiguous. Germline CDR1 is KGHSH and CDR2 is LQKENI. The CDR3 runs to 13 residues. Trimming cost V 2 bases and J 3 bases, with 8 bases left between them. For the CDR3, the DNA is TGTGCCAGCTCACCATCACAACACTACGAGCAGTACTTC. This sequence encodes CASSPSQHYEQYF.

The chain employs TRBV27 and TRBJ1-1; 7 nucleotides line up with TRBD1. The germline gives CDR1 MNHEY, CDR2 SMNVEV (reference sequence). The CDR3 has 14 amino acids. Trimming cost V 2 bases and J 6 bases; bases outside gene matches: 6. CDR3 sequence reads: CASSLADRVSEAFF. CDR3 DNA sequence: TGTGCCAGCAGTTTAGCAGACAGGGTCTCTGAAGCTTTCTTT.

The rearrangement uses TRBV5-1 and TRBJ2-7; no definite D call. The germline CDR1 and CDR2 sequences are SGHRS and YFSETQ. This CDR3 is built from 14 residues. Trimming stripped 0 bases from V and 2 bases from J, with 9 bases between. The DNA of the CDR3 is TGCGCCAGCAGCTTGGTACAGAGAGCCTACGAGCAGTACTTC. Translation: CASSLVQRAYEQYF.

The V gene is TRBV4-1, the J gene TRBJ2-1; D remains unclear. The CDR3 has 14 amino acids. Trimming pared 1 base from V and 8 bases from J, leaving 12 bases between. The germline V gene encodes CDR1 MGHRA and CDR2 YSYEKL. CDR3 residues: CASSQVAASDEQFF. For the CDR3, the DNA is TGCGCCAGCAGCCAAGTCGCTGCGAGCGATGAGCAGTTCTTC.

CDR3 DNA sequence: TGCGCCAGCAGCGAGGAGCAGGGGGGCACTGAAGCTTTCTTT. It translates to CASSEEQGGTEAFF. V is TRBV4-1 and J is TRBJ1-1; 7 bases map to TRBD1. CDR3 length equals 14 residues. The germline gives CDR1 MGHRA, CDR2 YSYEKL. V shed 5 bases and J 4 bases; nucleotides not matched to a gene: 7.

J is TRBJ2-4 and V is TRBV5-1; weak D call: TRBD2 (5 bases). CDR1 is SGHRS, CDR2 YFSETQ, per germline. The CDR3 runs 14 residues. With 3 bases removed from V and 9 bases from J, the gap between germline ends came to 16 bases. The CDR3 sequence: CASSSTQEGSIQYF. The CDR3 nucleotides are TGCGCCAGCAGCTCGACCCAAGAAGGGAGCATTCAGTACTTC.

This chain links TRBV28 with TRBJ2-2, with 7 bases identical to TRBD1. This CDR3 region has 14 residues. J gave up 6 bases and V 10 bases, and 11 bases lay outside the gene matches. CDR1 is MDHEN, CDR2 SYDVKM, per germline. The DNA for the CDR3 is TGTGCCACTTCGACAGGGTTATTGGCCGGGGAGCTGTTTTTT. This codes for CATSTGLLAGELFF. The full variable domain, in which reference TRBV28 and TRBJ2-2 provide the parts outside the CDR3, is DVKVTQSSRYLVKRTGEKVFLECVQDMDHENMFWYRQDPGLGLRLIYFSYDVKMKEKGDIPEGYSVSREKKERFSLILESASTNQTSMYLCATSTGLLAGELFFGEGSRLTVL.

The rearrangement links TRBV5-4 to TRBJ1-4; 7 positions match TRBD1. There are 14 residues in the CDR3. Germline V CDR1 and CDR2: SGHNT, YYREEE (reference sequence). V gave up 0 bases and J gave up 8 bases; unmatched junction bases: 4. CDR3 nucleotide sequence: TGTGCCAGCAGCTTGGACAGGGGCGGCGAAAAACTGTTTTTT. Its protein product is CASSLDRGGEKLFF. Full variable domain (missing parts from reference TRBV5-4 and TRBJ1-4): ETGVTQSPTHLIKTRGQQVTLRCSSQSGHNTVSWYQQALGQGPQFIFQYYREEENGRGNFPPRFSGLQFPNYSSELNVNALELDDSALYLCASSLDRGGEKLFFGSGTQLSVL.

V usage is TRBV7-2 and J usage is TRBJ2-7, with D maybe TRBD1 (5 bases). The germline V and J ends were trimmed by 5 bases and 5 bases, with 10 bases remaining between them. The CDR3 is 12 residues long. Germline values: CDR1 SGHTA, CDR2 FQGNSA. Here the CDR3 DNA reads TGTGCCAGCAGCCTAAACAGGAACGAGCAGTACTTC. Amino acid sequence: CASSLNRNEQYF.

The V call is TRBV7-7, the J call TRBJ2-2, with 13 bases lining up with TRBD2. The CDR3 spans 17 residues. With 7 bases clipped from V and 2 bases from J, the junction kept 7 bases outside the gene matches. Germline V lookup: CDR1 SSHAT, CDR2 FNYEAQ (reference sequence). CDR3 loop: CASTYGLAGVNTGELFF. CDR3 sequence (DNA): TGTGCCAGCACTTACGGACTAGCGGGGGTTAACACCGGGGAGCTGTTTTTT. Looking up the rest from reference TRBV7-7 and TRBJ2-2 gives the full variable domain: GAGVSQSPRYKVTKRGQDVTLRCDPISSHATLYWYQQALGQGPEFLTYFNYEAQPDKSGLPSDRFSAERPEGSISTLTIQRTEQRDSAMYRCASTYGLAGVNTGELFFGEGSRLTVL.

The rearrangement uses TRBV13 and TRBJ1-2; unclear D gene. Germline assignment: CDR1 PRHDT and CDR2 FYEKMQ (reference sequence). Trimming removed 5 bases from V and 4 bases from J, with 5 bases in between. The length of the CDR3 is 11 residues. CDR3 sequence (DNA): TGTGCCAGCAGCGCCGGCTATGGCTACACCTTC. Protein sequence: CASSAGYGYTF. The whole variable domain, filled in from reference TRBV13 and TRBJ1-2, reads AAGVIQSPRHLIKEKRETATLKCYPIPRHDTVYWYQQGPGQDPQFLISFYEKMQSDKGSIPDRFSAQQFSDYHSELNMSSLELGDSALYFCASSAGYGYTFGSGTRLTVV.

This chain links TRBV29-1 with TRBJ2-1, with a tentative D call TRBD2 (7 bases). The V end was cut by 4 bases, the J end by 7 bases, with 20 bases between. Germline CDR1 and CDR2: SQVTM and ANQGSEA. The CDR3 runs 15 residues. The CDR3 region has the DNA TGCAGCGTTGTAGGTGGGGGGGCAATTGAAAATGAGCAGTTCTTC. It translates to CSVVGGGAIENEQFF.

The CDR3 spells CSALTSGGTEAFF. The CDR3 DNA is TGCAGCGCCCTTACCTCAGGGGGCACTGAAGCTTTCTTT. This sequence joins TRBV29-1 and TRBJ1-1; the match to TRBD1 covers 7 bases. The CDR3 has 13 residues. Germline CDR1 is SQVTM and CDR2 is ANQGSEA. With V trimmed by 7 bases and J by 4 bases, 9 bases remained unmatched.

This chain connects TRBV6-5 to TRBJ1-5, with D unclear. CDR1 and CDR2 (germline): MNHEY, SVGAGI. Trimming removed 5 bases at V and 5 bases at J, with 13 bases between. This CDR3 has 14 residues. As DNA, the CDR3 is TGTGCCAGCAGTATGGGCCTTGTTGATCAGCCCCAGCATTTT. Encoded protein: CASSMGLVDQPQHF.

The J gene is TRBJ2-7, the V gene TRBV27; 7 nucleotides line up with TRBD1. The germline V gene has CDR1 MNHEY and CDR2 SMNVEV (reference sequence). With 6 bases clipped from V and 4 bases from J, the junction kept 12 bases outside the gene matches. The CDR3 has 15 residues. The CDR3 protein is CASRPGQIHLYEQYF. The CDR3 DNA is TGTGCCAGCAGACCGGGACAGATTCATCTGTACGAGCAGTACTTC.

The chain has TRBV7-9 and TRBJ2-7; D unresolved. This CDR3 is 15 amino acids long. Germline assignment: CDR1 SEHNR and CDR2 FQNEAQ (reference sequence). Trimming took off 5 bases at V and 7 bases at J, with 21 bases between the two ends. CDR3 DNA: TGTGCCAGCAGCCCCCGACTGACCCTACGAGGAGAGCAGTACTTC. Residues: CASSPRLTLRGEQYF.

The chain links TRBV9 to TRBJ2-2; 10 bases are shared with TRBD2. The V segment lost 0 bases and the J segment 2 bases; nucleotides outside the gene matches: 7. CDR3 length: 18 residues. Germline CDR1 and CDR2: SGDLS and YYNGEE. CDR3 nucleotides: TGTGCCAGCAGCGTAGTCAATCAGCGGGGGGGCAACACCGGGGAGCTGTTTTTT. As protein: CASSVVNQRGGNTGELFF.

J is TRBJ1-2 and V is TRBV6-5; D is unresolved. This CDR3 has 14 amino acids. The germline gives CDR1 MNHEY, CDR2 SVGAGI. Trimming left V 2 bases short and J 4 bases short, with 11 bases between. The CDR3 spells CASSYGSEIYGYTF. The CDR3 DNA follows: TGTGCCAGCAGTTACGGTTCTGAGATCTATGGCTACACCTTC.

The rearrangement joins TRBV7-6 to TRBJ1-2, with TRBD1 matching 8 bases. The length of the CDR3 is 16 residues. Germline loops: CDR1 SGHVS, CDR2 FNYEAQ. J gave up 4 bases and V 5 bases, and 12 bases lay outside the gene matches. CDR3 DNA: TGTGCCAGCAGCCTTTCCGGGACAGGTTTACTCTATGGCTACACCTTC. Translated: CASSLSGTGLLYGYTF.

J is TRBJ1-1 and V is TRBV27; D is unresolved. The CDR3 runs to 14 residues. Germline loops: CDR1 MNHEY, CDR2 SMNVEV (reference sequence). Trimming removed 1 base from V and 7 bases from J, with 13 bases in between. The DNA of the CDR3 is TGTGCCAGCAGTTTATACCGAGACAACGGTGAAGCTTTCTTT. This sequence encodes CASSLYRDNGEAFF.

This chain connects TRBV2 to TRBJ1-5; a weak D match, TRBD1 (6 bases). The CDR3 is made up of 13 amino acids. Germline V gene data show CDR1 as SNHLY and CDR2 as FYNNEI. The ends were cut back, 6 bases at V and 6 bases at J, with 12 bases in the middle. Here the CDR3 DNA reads TGTGCCAGCAGGGCAGGGGAAGGTCAGCCCCAGCATTTT. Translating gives CASRAGEGQPQHF. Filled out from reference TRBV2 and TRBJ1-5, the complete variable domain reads EPEVTQTPSHQVTQMGQEVILRCVPISNHLYFYWYRQILGQKVEFLVSFYNNEISEKSEIFDDQFSVERPDGSNFTLKIRSTKLEDSAMYFCASRAGEGQPQHFGDGTRLSIL.

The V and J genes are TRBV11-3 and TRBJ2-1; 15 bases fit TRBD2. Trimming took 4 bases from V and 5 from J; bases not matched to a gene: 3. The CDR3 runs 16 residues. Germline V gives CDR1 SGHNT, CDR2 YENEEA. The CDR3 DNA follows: TGTGCCAGCAGCTCCGGGACTAGCGGGGGGAACAATGAGCAGTTCTTC. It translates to CASSSGTSGGNNEQFF.

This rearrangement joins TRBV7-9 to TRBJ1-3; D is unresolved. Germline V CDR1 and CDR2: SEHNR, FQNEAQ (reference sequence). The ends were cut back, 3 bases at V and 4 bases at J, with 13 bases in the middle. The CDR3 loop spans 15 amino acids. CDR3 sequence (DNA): TGTGCCAGCAGCTTCCCGCGGAGACTAGGAAACACCATATATTTT. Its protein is CASSFPRRLGNTIYF.

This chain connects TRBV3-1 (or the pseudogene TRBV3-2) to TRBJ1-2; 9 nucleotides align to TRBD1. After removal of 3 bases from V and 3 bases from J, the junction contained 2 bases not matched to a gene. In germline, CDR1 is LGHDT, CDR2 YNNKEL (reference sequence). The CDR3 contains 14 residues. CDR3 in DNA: TGTGCCAGCAGCCAGACAGGGGGTCACTATGGCTACACCTTC. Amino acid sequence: CASSQTGGHYGYTF.